The clone carrying this TCR beta chain was counted between two and nine times. In the authors' methods: Estimation of nucleated cell counts was performed using reference gene primer amplification. The protocol was immunoSEQ multiplex PCR, while the TCRdb copy is restricted to in-frame clones and leaves out a portion. Clone size and V and J calls were adopted from that table, with D and trimming inferred from the DNA. This table holds 180,000 or so clones, roughly 90% found once. This entry is derived from a study of blood T cell repertoires in COVID-19. Study at large: Some COVID-19 samples were acute and others convalescent; all came from the United States, Italy and Spain. PBMCs, B-cell-depleted T cells, or T cells provided the cDNA or gDNA that made up the material.

The CDR3 sequence is 13 residues long. Trimming at V came to 6 bases and at J to 7 bases, leaving 7 bases not matched to a gene. Germline CDR1 and CDR2: SNHLY and FYNNEI. This sequence was found in a man in his fifties with acute or convalescent COVID-19. This chain uses TRBV2 with TRBJ1-2; 8 bases agree with TRBD1. Material for sequencing was peripheral blood. The CDR3 nucleotides are TGTGCCAGCAGCCAACTGACAGGGGCTGGCTACACCTTC. Protein sequence: CASSQLTGAGYTF.